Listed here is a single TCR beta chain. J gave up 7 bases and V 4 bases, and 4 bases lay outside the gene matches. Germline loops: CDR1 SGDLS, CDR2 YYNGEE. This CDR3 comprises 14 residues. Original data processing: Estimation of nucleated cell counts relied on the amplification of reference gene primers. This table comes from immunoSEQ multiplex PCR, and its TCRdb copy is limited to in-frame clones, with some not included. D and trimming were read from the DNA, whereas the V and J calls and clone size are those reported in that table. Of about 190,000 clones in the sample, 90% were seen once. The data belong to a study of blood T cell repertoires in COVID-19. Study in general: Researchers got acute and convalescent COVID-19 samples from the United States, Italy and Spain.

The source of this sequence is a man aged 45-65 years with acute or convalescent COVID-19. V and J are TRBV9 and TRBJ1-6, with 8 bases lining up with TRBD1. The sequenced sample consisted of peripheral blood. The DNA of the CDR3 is TGTGCCAGCAGCTGGACAGGGTTGAATTCACCCCTCCACTTT. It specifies CASSWTGLNSPLHF.